Following are 10 T cell receptor beta chains from one sample sequenced in a study of blood T cell repertoires in COVID-19. Repertoires were generated with immunoSEQ multiplex PCR, while TCRdb's copy carries only in-frame clones and drops some. The sample consists of tens of thousands of clones, more than 80% of them appearing once. Sequencing was done on a sample of peripheral blood. These receptor sequences come from a man aged 80 or over with acute or convalescent COVID-19.

In this sample, this clone turned up once. The chain is built from TRBV15 and TRBJ1-4; maybe TRBD1 (6 bases). V lost 4 bases and J 1 base, leaving 10 bases between the germline ends. In germline, CDR1 is LNHNV, CDR2 YYDKDF (reference sequence). The CDR3 length is 15 residues. The CDR3 nucleotides read TGTGCCACCAGCAAACGGACAGAAACTAATGAAAAACTGTTTTTT. Translation gives CATSKRTETNEKLFF.

A single count supports this clone. The chain joins TRBV28 to TRBJ1-1, with D perhaps matching TRBD1 (5 bases). The CDR3 sequence is 11 residues long. Trimming left V 11 bases short and J 5 bases short, with 12 bases between. Germline CDR1 reads MDHEN; CDR2 reads SYDVKM. CDR3: CAGARGTEAFF. The CDR3 DNA follows: TGTGCCGGGGCACGGGGGACTGAAGCTTTCTTT.

The chain links TRBV28 to TRBJ1-1; D call uncertain. CDR1 is MDHEN and CDR2 is SYDVKM in the germline V gene. The CDR3 sequence is 12 residues long. Trimming took 2 bases from V and 5 from J, leaving 6 bases between them. The CDR3 spells CASSLRTTEAFF. The CDR3 DNA sequence: TGTGCCAGCAGTTTAAGAACAACTGAAGCTTTCTTT.

The rearrangement uses TRBV6-4 and TRBJ2-1, with D possibly TRBD1 on 5 matching bases. Looked up from germline, CDR1 is MRHNA and CDR2 is SNTAGT. V was trimmed by 2 bases and J by 7 bases, leaving 6 bases between them. This CDR3 region has 12 residues. CDR3 residues: CASSDRGNEQFF. DNA of the CDR3: TGTGCCAGCAGTGACAGGGGTAATGAGCAGTTCTTC.

This clone was seen only once. CDR3 sequence: CASSRGQTNTGELFF. CDR3 DNA sequence: TGTGCCAGCAGCAGGGGACAGACGAACACCGGGGAGCTGTTTTTT. The rearrangement links TRBV6-5 to TRBJ2-2; 7 bases are shared with TRBD1. With 6 bases clipped from V and 0 bases from J, the junction kept 4 bases outside the gene matches. Germline assignment: CDR1 MNHEY and CDR2 SVGAGI. This CDR3 contains 15 residues.

The V call is TRBV28, the J call TRBJ2-3; D might be TRBD1 (6 bases). Germline values: CDR1 MDHEN, CDR2 SYDVKM. The CDR3 is made up of 14 amino acids. V shed 3 bases and J shed 4 bases, with 11 bases lying between them. Here the CDR3 reads CASSFFTGPDTQYF. CDR3 DNA sequence: TGTGCCAGCAGTTTCTTTACAGGGCCAGATACGCAGTATTTT.

The gene calls are TRBV2 and TRBJ2-3, with 7 bases lining up with TRBD2. The CDR3 consists of 14 residues. Germline values: CDR1 SNHLY, CDR2 FYNNEI. The J segment lost 4 bases and the V segment lost 0 bases, leaving 1 base of the junction unmatched. The CDR3 region has the DNA TGTGCCAGCAGTGAAGCCGGACTAGCAGATACGCAGTATTTT. It is translated as CASSEAGLADTQYF.

This clone was detected only once. This chain joins TRBV14 and TRBJ2-7; tentatively, D is TRBD1 (5 bases). This CDR3 is 14 amino acids long. Between the trimmed V and J ends, which lost 0 bases and 3 bases, there was a span of 9 bases. Per the germline V gene, CDR1 is SGHDN and CDR2 is FVKESK. DNA of the CDR3: TGTGCCAGCAGCCAAGACCCAGGGATCTACGAGCAGTACTTC. Its protein product is CASSQDPGIYEQYF.

The chain employs TRBV25-1 and TRBJ2-3, with D unresolved. This CDR3 comprises 14 residues. The V end was cut by 4 bases, the J end by 2 bases, with 10 bases between. Per the germline V gene, CDR1 is MGHDK and CDR2 is SYGVNS. CDR3 sequence: CASSGRGPTDTQYF. The CDR3 nucleotides read TGTGCCAGCAGTGGGCGCGGCCCCACAGATACGCAGTATTTT.

This chain connects TRBV30 to TRBJ2-2, with 11 bases fitting TRBD2. The junction had 8 bases not matched to a gene; V was cut back by 2 bases and J by 0 bases. The length of the CDR3 is 18 residues. Per the germline V gene, CDR1 is GTSNPN and CDR2 is SVGIG (reference sequence). This chain's CDR3 is CAWSPLLAGATNTGELFF. The CDR3 bases are TGTGCCTGGAGTCCCCTACTAGCGGGGGCCACGAACACCGGGGAGCTGTTTTTT.